What follows are 18 T cell receptor beta chains derived from one specimen sequenced in a study of cytomegalovirus exposure and HLA in healthy donors. Researchers ran the PCR with 60 Vbeta and 13 Jbeta primers. Generated by immunoSEQ multiplex PCR, the TCRdb table keeps only in-frame clones and is missing some. The sample has around 97,000 clones; roughly 77% are singletons. Sequencing was performed on PBMCs. These receptors were obtained from a woman under 30 in good health and CMV-seropositive.

V is TRBV30 and J is TRBJ1-2; maybe TRBD1 (5 bases). Germline CDR1 GTSNPN, CDR2 SVGIG (reference sequence). V shed 1 base and J shed 7 bases, with 19 bases lying between them. The CDR3 length is 15 residues. Here the CDR3 DNA reads TGTGCCTGGAGTGGGGTGGCGGCCTTAGGGGTTGGCTACACCTTC. This translates into CAWSGVAALGVGYTF.

This chain uses TRBV2 with TRBJ1-5, with 10 bases that match TRBD1. J lost 0 bases, V lost 10 bases, and 9 bases had no gene match. Per germline, CDR1 SNHLY and CDR2 FYNNEI. The CDR3 extends over 16 amino acids. CDR3 sequence (DNA): TGTGCCAACTCGGACAGGGGGGCTTATAGCAATCAGCCCCAGCATTTT. It encodes CANSDRGAYSNQPQHF. Using reference TRBV2 and TRBJ1-5 for the parts outside the CDR3, the full variable domain is EPEVTQTPSHQVTQMGQEVILRCVPISNHLYFYWYRQILGQKVEFLVSFYNNEISEKSEIFDDQFSVERPDGSNFTLKIRSTKLEDSAMYFCANSDRGAYSNQPQHFGDGTRLSIL.

The chain joins TRBV14 to TRBJ2-2; 7 bases fit TRBD1. CDR3 length: 16 amino acids. With 4 bases clipped from V and 3 bases from J, the junction kept 8 bases outside the gene matches. Germline V gives CDR1 SGHDN, CDR2 FVKESK. The CDR3 nucleotides read TGTGCCAGCAGCCCCCCGACAGGGCTGGACACCGGGGAGCTGTTTTTT. Translated: CASSPPTGLDTGELFF. Looking up the rest from reference TRBV14 and TRBJ2-2 gives the full variable domain: EAGVTQFPSHSVIEKGQTVTLRCDPISGHDNLYWYRRVMGKEIKFLLHFVKESKQDESGMPNNRFLAERTGGTYSTLKVQPAELEDSGVYFCASSPPTGLDTGELFFGEGSRLTVL.

V gene TRBV29-1 combines with J gene TRBJ2-1; no definite D call. Germline values: CDR1 SQVTM, CDR2 ANQGSEA. This CDR3 is built from 9 residues. V was shortened by 3 bases and J by 8 bases, with 2 bases between the two germline ends. Written as DNA, the CDR3 is TGCAGCGTTGACGATGAGCAGTTCTTC. It codes for CSVDDEQFF.

V usage is TRBV29-1 and J usage is TRBJ2-5, with TRBD2 as a possible D gene (5 bases). V gave up 2 bases and J gave up 2 bases, with 18 bases separating them. Germline-derived CDR1 and CDR2 are SQVTM and ANQGSEA. The CDR3 length is 16 residues. In nucleotides, the CDR3 is TGCAGCGTTGAACCGTCGAGAGGGTGGTATCAAGAGACCCAGTACTTC. It yields the protein CSVEPSRGWYQETQYF.

This sequence joins TRBV9 and TRBJ2-1, with 9 nucleotides matching TRBD2. Germline CDR1 and CDR2: SGDLS and YYNGEE. Trimming removed 1 base from V and 6 bases from J; junction bases left unmatched: 8. The CDR3 extends over 16 amino acids. CDR3 sequence (DNA): TGTGCCAGCAGCGTATGGGCTAGCGGGATAAGCAATGAGCAGTTCTTC. This codes for CASSVWASGISNEQFF.

This clone was counted once. The CDR3 region has the DNA TGTGCCAGCAGCTCAGGTTATAACTATGGCTACACCTTC. Its protein is CASSSGYNYGYTF. This sequence joins TRBV5-5 and TRBJ1-2; no reliable D call. Germline loops: CDR1 SGHKS, CDR2 YYEKEE (reference sequence). Trimming cost V 3 bases and J 1 base, with 7 bases left between them. This CDR3 comprises 13 residues.

There are a few counts of this clone. This chain links TRBV28 with TRBJ2-2; D unclear. CDR3 size: 17 residues. Germline CDR1 reads MDHEN; CDR2 reads SYDVKM. Between the trimmed V and J ends, which lost 4 bases and 0 bases, there was a span of 15 bases. CDR3 protein: CASSSSPLRTNTGELFF. CDR3 nucleotide sequence: TGTGCCAGCAGTTCCTCCCCGCTCAGGACGAACACCGGGGAGCTGTTTTTT.

The gene calls are TRBV5-6 and TRBJ2-1; D is perhaps TRBD1 (6 bases). This CDR3 comprises 16 residues. V was clipped by 5 bases and J by 0 bases, with 15 bases between them. Germline V CDR1 and CDR2: SGHDT, YYEEEE. CDR3 sequence (DNA): TGTGCCAGCAGACCACAGGGCGATAGCTCCTACAATGAGCAGTTCTTC. The encoded protein is CASRPQGDSSYNEQFF.

This clone occurred a few times. V is TRBV6-1 and J is TRBJ2-7; 7 nucleotides align to TRBD2. The germline CDR1 and CDR2 sequences are MNHNS and SASEGT. This CDR3 region has 15 residues. V lost 0 bases, J lost 4 bases, and 6 bases stayed unmatched. CDR3 in DNA: TGTGCCAGCAGTGAAGCGCGGGGGTTGGGGTACGAGCAGTACTTC. This gives the protein CASSEARGLGYEQYF.

The chain uses TRBV7-2 and TRBJ2-5; D is possibly TRBD2 (5 bases). This CDR3 comprises 15 residues. Between the trimmed V and J ends, which lost 5 bases and 4 bases, there was a span of 17 bases. Looked up from germline, CDR1 is SGHTA and CDR2 is FQGNSA. The CDR3 is CASSLSVSAGETQYF. Here the CDR3 DNA reads TGTGCCAGCAGCCTTAGCGTCTCGGCGGGAGAGACCCAGTACTTC.

The chain has TRBV11-2 and TRBJ2-7, with 10 bases lining up with TRBD2. After removal of 6 bases from V and 4 bases from J, the junction contained 9 bases not matched to a gene. CDR1 and CDR2 from the germline V gene are SGHAT and FQNNGV. The CDR3 totals 15 residues. Written as DNA, the CDR3 is TGTGCCAGCAGGTCGGCTAGCGGGAGAAGTTACGAGCAGTACTTC. Translation gives CASRSASGRSYEQYF.

The chain recombines TRBV6-5 with TRBJ1-4, with 8 bases lining up with TRBD1. The CDR3 extends over 15 amino acids. Per germline, CDR1 MNHEY and CDR2 SVGAGI. V lost 1 base to trimming and J lost 7 bases; unmatched junction nucleotides: 5. CDR3 in amino acids: CASSYWETGAEKLFF. In nucleotides, the CDR3 is TGTGCCAGCAGTTACTGGGAGACAGGGGCTGAAAAACTGTTTTTT.

This chain joins TRBV5-1 and TRBJ1-4; D gene ambiguous. This CDR3 has 15 residues. Germline V gene sequence: CDR1 SGHRS, CDR2 YFSETQ. Trimming pared 0 bases from V and 0 bases from J, leaving 6 bases between. CDR3 nucleotide sequence: TGCGCCAGCAGCTTGGAGGGAGCAACTAATGAAAAACTGTTTTTT. Translated: CASSLEGATNEKLFF. The full variable domain, rest sourced from reference TRBV5-1 and TRBJ1-4, is KAGVTQTPRYLIKTRGQQVTLSCSPISGHRSVSWYQQTPGQGLQFLFEYFSETQRNKGNFPGRFSGRQFSNSRSEMNVSTLELGDSALYLCASSLEGATNEKLFFGSGTQLSVL.

The chain joins TRBV6-1 to TRBJ2-4, with D maybe TRBD1 (5 bases). This CDR3 spans 15 amino acids. The V and J ends lost 6 bases and 1 base respectively, with 13 bases between them. Germline CDR1 MNHNS, CDR2 SASEGT. The CDR3 coding sequence is TGTGCCAGCAGGGTAGGGGTATCTGCCAAAAACATTCAGTACTTC. It translates to CASRVGVSAKNIQYF.

This clone showed up just once. The rearrangement joins TRBV7-6 to TRBJ1-6; a weak D match, TRBD1 (5 bases). The CDR3 has 14 amino acids. Germline lookup yields CDR1 SGHVS and CDR2 FNYEAQ. Trimming left V 5 bases short and J 7 bases short, with 12 bases between. The CDR3 region has the DNA TGTGCCAGCAGCATTAGACAGTCAAATTCACCCCTCCACTTT. Residues: CASSIRQSNSPLHF.

The chain has TRBV7-3 and TRBJ2-5; TRBD2 might be the D (6 bases). Germline V gene sequence: CDR1 SGHTA, CDR2 FQGTGA. The V and J ends lost 5 bases and 4 bases respectively, with 17 bases between them. The CDR3 is made up of 15 amino acids. The CDR3 DNA sequence: TGTGCCAGCAGCAGTTCGGGGGAGGAGGGAGAGACCCAGTACTTC. Its translation is CASSSSGEEGETQYF.

The genes are TRBV7-2 and TRBJ2-1; 9 positions agree with TRBD2. The CDR3 has 14 residues. Unmatched junction bases numbered 2, after V lost 7 bases and J lost 1 base. Germline CDR1 and CDR2: SGHTA and FQGNSA. The CDR3 sequence is CASISGRSYNEQFF. The CDR3 DNA sequence: TGTGCCAGCATCAGCGGGAGGTCCTACAATGAGCAGTTCTTC.